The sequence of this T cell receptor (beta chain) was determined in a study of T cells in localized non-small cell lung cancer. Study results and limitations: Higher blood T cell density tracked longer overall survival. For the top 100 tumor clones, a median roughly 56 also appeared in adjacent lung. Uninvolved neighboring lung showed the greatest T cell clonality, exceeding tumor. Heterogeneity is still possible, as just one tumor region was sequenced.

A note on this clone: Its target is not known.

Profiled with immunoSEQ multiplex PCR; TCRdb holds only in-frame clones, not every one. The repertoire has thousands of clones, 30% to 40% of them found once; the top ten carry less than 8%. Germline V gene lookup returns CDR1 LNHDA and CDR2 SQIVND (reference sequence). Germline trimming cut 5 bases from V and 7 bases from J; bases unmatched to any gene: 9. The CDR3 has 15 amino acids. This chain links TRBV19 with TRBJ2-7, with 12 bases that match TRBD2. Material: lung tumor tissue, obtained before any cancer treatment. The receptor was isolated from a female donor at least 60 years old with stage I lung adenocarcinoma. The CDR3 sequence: CASSVTSGGAKEQYF. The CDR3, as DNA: TGTGCCAGTAGTGTGACTAGCGGGGGAGCTAAGGAGCAGTACTTC.